The rows below give T cell receptor beta chains drawn from one sample of a study of blood T cell repertoires in COVID-19. Libraries were prepared by immunoSEQ multiplex PCR; TCRdb keeps only in-frame clonotypes and omits some of them. This table holds 170,000 or so clones, around nine tenths found once. The sample was peripheral blood. The receptors were gathered from a man aged 55 to 69 with COVID-19, enrolled during active disease. Both conserved end residues are part of each CDR3. D genes are given only for firm matches.

J: TRBJ1-3
V: TRBV19
D: NA
CDR3: CASSPPGAVGNTIYF
DNA: TGTGCCAGTAGTCCCCCGGGTGCGGTCGGAAACACCATATATTTT

J: TRBJ1-1
V: TRBV2
D: NA
CDR3: CASIGQGGVRGTEAFF
DNA: TGTGCCAGCATAGGCCAAGGGGGGGTACGTGGCACTGAAGCTTTCTTT

J: TRBJ2-5
V: TRBV19
D: TRBD2
CDR3: CASSRKRGIYETQYF
DNA: TGTGCCAGTAGTAGGAAGCGGGGGATTTACGAGACCCAGTACTTC

J: TRBJ1-2
V: TRBV19
D: NA
CDR3: CASSTAEGIWGYTF
DNA: TGTGCCAGTAGTACGGCGGAAGGCATATGGGGCTACACCTTC

J: TRBJ2-7
V: TRBV5-1
D: TRBD2
CDR3: CASSFNSGGSYEQYF
DNA: TGCGCCAGCAGCTTCAACAGCGGGGGGTCTTACGAGCAGTACTTC

J: TRBJ2-2
V: TRBV28
D: NA
CDR3: CASSSPGQKNTGELFF
DNA: TGTGCCAGCAGTTCCCCGGGACAAAAGAACACCGGGGAGCTGTTTTTT

J: TRBJ2-5
V: TRBV7-2
D: TRBD1
CDR3: CASSPEIRTGGQETQYF
DNA: TGTGCCAGCAGCCCAGAAATCCGGACAGGTGGACAAGAGACCCAGTACTTC

J: TRBJ2-2
V: TRBV25-1
D: TRBD1
CDR3: CASSRGTGSTGELFF
DNA: TGTGCCAGCAGTCGAGGGACAGGGAGCACCGGGGAGCTGTTTTTT

J: TRBJ2-5
V: TRBV20-1
D: NA
CDR3: CGAGRETQYF
DNA: TGCGGGGCGGGGCGAGAGACCCAGTACTTC

J: TRBJ2-2
V: TRBV2
D: NA
CDR3: CASTRGNLASGELFF
DNA: TGTGCCAGCACCCGGGGGAATCTGGCCTCCGGGGAGCTGTTTTTT

J: TRBJ1-2
V: TRBV11-2
D: NA
CDR3: CASSPADFGYTF
DNA: TGTGCCAGCAGCCCAGCGGACTTTGGCTACACCTTC

J: TRBJ1-1
V: TRBV18
D: NA
CDR3: CASSPRADNTEAFF
DNA: TGTGCCAGCTCACCGCGGGCAGACAACACTGAAGCTTTCTTT

J: TRBJ2-7
V: TRBV27
D: NA
CDR3: CASSLQGNFYEQYF
DNA: TGTGCCAGCAGTTTGCAGGGAAATTTCTACGAGCAGTACTTC

J: TRBJ2-1
V: TRBV13
D: NA
CDR3: CASSLDGYNEQFF
DNA: TGTGCCAGCAGCTTAGACGGTTACAATGAGCAGTTCTTC

J: TRBJ1-2
V: TRBV19
D: NA
CDR3: CASGRTSGASYGYTF
DNA: TGTGCCAGTGGCCGGACGTCAGGGGCGAGCTATGGCTACACCTTC